This T cell receptor (beta chain) was sequenced during a study of cytomegalovirus exposure and HLA in healthy donors. Study outcomes and limitations: Relative to the approximately 670-donor mean, N-insertions were reportedly fewer in an Asian-associated ancestry cluster in a later analysis. Later analysis suggested links between common viral pathogens and several top significant clusters.

Samples came from healthy bone marrow donors. Details on this clone: Its matching antigen is unknown.

Amplification used 60 Vbeta primers and 13 Jbeta primers. Repertoires were generated with immunoSEQ multiplex PCR, while TCRdb's copy carries only in-frame clones and drops some. The data contain about 140,000 clones, about 80% of them seen just once; the ten biggest clones take up around 3.9%. This CDR3 is 11 amino acids long. V was trimmed by 5 bases and J by 7 bases, leaving 6 bases between them. Looked up from germline, CDR1 is GTSNPN and CDR2 is SVGIG (reference sequence). Sequencing was carried out using PBMCs. This TCR was recovered from a man aged 40-55 years in good health and CMV-seropositive. The chain uses TRBV30 and TRBJ1-6; D gene ambiguous. The CDR3 loop is CAWGENSPLHF. Here the CDR3 DNA reads TGTGCCTGGGGGGAGAATTCACCCCTCCACTTT.